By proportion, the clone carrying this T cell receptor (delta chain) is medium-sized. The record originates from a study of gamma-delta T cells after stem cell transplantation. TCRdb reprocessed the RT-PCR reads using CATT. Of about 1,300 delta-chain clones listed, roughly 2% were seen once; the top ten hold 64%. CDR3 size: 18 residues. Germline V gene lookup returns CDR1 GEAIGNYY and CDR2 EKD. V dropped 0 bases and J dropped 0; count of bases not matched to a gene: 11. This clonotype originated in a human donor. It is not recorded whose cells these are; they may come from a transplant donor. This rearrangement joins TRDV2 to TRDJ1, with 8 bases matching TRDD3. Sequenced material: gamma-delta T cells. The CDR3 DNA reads TGTGCCTGTGACACCCTCTCGCTGGGGGACGCAAACACCGATAAACTCATCTTT. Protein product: CACDTLSLGDANTDKLIF.